These T cell receptor beta chains were read from a single sample in a study of T cells expressing NK-cell markers. Following a re-call of the 5' RACE reads, TCRdb has one entry per CDR3 protein and lacks DNA. Its table records about 300,000 distinct CDR3 sequences. The sequenced material came from blood T cells: a sorted CD56 or NKG2C T cell subset, CD4+ or CD8+ T cells, or bulk PBMC T cells (not recorded which). The receptors stem from a woman aged 18 to 69 in good health. CDR3s include the opening cysteine and the closing phenylalanine or tryptophan.

j_call v_call cdr3_aa
TRBJ2-7 TRBV5-1 CASSLEAGTGYHEQYF
TRBJ2-1 TRBV23-1 CASSLEAYNEQFF
TRBJ2-2 TRBV9 CASSGPSGTGELFF
TRBJ1-1 TRBV7-3 CASSLSPIGEAFF
TRBJ1-2 TRBV20-1 CSATTANYGYTF
TRBJ2-5 TRBV5-1 CASSLVVAETQYF
TRBJ2-4 TRBV4-3 CASSQDSIGKNIQYF
TRBJ2-3 TRBV10-3 CAISEFGLGGTDTQYF
TRBJ2-1 TRBV12-3/TRBV12-4 CASLPAGGPESSYNEQFF
TRBJ2-3 TRBV5-4 CASSSTGAFRPRSTQYF
TRBJ2-7 TRBV5-1 CASSFDSGYEQYF
TRBJ1-2 TRBV5-1 CASSLDRRNYGYTF
TRBJ2-2 TRBV12-3/TRBV12-4 CASSIGTLNTGELFF
TRBJ2-1 TRBV18 CASSPLESTYNEQFF